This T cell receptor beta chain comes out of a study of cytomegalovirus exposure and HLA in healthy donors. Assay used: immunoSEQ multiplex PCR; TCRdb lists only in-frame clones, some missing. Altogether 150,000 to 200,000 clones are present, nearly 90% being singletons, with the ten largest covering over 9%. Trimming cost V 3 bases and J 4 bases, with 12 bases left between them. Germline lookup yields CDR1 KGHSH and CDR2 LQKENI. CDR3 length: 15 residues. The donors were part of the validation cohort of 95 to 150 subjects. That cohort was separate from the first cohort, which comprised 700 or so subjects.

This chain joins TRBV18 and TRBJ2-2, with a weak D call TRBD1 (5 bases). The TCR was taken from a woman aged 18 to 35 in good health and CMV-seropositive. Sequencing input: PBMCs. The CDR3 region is CASSPSGSGTGELFF. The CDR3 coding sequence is TGTGCCAGCTCACCCTCAGGGTCGGGCACCGGGGAGCTGTTTTTT.